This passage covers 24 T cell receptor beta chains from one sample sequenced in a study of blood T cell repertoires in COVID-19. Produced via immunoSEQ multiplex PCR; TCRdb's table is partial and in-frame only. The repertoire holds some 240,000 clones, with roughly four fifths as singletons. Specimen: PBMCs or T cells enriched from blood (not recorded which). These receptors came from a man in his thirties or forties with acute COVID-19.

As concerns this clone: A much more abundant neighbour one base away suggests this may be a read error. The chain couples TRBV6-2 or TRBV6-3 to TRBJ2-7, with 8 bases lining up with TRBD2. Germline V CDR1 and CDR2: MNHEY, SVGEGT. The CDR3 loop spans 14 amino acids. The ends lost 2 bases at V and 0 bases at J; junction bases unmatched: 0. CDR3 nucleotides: TGTGCCAGCAGTTACGGGACTAGCTCCTACGAGCAGTACGTC. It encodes CASSYGTSSYEQYV.

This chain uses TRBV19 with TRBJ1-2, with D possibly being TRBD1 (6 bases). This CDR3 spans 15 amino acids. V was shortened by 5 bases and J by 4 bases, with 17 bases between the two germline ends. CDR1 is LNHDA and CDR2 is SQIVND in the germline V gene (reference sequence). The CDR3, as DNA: TGTGCCAGTAGTCCCCTTGGGGGGGCCTTCTATGGCTACACCTTC. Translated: CASSPLGGAFYGYTF.

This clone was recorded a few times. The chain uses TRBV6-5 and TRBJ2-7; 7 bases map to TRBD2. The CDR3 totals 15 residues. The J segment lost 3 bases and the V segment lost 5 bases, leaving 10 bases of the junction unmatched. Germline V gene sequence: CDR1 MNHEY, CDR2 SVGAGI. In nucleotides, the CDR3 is TGTGCCAGCAGTAAGGGACTACCCCTTTTCTACGAGCAGTACGTC. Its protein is CASSKGLPLFYEQYV.

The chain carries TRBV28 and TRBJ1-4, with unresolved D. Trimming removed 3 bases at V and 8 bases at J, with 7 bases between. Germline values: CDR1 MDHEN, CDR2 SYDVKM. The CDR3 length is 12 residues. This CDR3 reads CASSLIGEKLFF. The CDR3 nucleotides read TGTGCCAGCAGTTTGATCGGGGAAAAACTGTTTTTT.

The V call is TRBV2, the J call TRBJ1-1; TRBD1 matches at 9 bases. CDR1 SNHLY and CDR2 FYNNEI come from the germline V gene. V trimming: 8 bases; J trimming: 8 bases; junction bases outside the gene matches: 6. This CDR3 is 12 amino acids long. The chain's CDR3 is CASGGQGREAFF. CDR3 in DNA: TGTGCCAGCGGGGGACAGGGTAGGGAAGCTTTCTTT.

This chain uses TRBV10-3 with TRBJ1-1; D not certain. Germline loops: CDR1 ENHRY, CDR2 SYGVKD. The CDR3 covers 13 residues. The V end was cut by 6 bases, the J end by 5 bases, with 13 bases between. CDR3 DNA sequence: TGTGCCATCAGGAGGGATGTGGAGACTGAAGCTTTCTTT. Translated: CAIRRDVETEAFF.

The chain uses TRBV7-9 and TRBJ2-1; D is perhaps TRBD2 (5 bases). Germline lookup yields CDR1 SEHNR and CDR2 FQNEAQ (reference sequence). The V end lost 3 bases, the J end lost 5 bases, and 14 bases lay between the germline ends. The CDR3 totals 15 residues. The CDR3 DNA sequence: TGTGCCAGCAGCTTTTATAACGGGATCAACAATGAGCAGTTCTTC. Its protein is CASSFYNGINNEQFF. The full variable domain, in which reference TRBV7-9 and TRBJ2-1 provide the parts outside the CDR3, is DTGVSQNPRHKITKRGQNVTFRCDPISEHNRLYWYRQTLGQGPEFLTYFQNEAQLEKSRLLSDRFSAERPKGSFSTLEIQRTEQGDSAMYLCASSFYNGINNEQFFGPGTRLTVL.

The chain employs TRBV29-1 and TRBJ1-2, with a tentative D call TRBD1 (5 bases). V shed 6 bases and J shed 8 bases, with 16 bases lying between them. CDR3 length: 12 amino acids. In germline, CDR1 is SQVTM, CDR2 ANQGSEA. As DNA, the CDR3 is TGCAGCGTCCTCAACAGGCGCGAGGGCTACACCTTC. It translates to CSVLNRREGYTF.

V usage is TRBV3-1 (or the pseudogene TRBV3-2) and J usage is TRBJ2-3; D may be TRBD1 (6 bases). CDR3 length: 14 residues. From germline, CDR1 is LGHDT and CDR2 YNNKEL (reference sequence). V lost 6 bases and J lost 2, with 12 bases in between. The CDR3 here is CASRTGTNTDTQYF. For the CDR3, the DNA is TGTGCCAGCAGGACCGGGACAAACACAGATACGCAGTATTTT.

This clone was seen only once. CDR3 sequence reads: CASSSATPSYNEQFF. The CDR3 DNA is TGTGCCAGCTCATCAGCGACCCCTTCCTACAATGAGCAGTTCTTC. The rearrangement uses TRBV18 and TRBJ2-1; D unclear. CDR3 size: 15 residues. Germline CDR1 is KGHSH and CDR2 is LQKENI. V lost 5 bases, J lost 1 base, and 12 bases lay in between. The entire variable domain, with the rest obtained from reference TRBV18 and TRBJ2-1, is as follows: NAGVMQNPRHLVRRRGQEARLRCSPMKGHSHVYWYRQLPEEGLKFMVYLQKENIIDESGMPKERFSAEFPKEGPSILRIQQVVRGDSAAYFCASSSATPSYNEQFFGPGTRLTVL.

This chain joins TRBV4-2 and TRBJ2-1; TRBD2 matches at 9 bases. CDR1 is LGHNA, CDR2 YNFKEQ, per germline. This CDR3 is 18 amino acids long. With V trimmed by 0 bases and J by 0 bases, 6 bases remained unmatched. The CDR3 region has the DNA TGTGCCAGCAGCCAAGACCCAGCGGGGGGTTCCTCCTACAATGAGCAGTTCTTC. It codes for CASSQDPAGGSSYNEQFF.

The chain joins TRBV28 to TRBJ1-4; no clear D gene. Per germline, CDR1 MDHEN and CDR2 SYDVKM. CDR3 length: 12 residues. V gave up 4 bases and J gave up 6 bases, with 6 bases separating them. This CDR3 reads CASSSSYEKLFF. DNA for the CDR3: TGTGCCAGCAGTTCGAGCTATGAAAAACTGTTTTTT. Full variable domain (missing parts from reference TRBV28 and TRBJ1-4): DVKVTQSSRYLVKRTGEKVFLECVQDMDHENMFWYRQDPGLGLRLIYFSYDVKMKEKGDIPEGYSVSREKKERFSLILESASTNQTSMYLCASSSSYEKLFFGSGTQLSVL.

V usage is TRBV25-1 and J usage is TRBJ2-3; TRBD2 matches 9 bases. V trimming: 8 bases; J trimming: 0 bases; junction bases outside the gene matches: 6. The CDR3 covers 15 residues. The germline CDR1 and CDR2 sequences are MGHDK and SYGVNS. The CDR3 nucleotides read TGTGCCAGCGGCGGGCTAGCGGGGAGCACAGATACGCAGTATTTT. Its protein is CASGGLAGSTDTQYF.

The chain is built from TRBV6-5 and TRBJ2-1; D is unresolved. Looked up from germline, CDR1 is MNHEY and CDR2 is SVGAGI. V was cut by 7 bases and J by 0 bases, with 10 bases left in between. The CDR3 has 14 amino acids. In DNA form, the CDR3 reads TGTGCCAGCAAGCCTAGTTACTCCTACAATGAGCAGTTCTTC. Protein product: CASKPSYSYNEQFF.

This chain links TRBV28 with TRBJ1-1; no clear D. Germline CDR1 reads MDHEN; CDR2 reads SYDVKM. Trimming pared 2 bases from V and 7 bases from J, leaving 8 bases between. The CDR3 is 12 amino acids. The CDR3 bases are TGTGCCAGCAGTTTAGGAGAGGGTGAAGCTTTCTTT. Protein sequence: CASSLGEGEAFF.

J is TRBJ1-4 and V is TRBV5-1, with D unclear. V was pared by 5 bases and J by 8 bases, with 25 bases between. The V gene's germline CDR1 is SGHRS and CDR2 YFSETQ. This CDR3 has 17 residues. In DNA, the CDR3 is TGCGCCAGCAGAGACACCCATAGTAATCGAGGGAGCGAAAAACTGTTTTTT. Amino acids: CASRDTHSNRGSEKLFF.

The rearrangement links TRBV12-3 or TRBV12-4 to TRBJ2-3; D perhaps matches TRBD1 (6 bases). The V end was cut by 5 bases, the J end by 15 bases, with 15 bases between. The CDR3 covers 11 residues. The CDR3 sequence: CASSTGSGAYF. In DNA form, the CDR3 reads TGTGCCAGCAGTACTGGTTCAGGGGCCTATTTT.

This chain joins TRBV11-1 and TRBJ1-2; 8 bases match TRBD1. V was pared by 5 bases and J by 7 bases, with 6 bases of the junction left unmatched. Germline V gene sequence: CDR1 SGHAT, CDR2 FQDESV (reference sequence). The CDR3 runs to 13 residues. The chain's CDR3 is CASSPKTGVGYTF. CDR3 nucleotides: TGTGCCAGCAGCCCGAAGACAGGGGTTGGCTACACCTTC.

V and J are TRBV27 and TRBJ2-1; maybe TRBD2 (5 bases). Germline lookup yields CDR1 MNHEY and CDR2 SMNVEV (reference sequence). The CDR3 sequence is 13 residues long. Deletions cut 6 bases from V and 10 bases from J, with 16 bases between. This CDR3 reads CASRPQGGREQFF. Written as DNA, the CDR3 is TGTGCCAGCAGACCGCAAGGAGGCCGGGAGCAGTTCTTC.

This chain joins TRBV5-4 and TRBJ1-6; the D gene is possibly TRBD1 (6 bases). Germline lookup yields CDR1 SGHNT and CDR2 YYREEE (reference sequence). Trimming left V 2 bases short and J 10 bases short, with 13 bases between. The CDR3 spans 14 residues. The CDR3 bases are TGTGCCAGCAGCTTAGGGGGAGTAAGGTCACCCCTCCACTTT. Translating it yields CASSLGGVRSPLHF.

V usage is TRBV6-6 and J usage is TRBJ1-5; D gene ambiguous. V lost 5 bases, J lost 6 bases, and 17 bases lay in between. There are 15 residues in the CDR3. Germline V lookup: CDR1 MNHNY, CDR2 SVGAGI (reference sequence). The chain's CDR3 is CASSQVESGFQPQHF. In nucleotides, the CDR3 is TGTGCCAGCAGTCAGGTAGAGTCCGGGTTTCAGCCCCAGCATTTT.

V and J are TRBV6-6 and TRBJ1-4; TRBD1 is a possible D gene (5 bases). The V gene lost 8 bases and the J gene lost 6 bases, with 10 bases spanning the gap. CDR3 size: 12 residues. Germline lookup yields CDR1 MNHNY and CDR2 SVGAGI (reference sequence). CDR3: CASGGVDEKLFF. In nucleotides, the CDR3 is TGTGCCAGCGGGGGGGTGGATGAAAAACTGTTTTTT.

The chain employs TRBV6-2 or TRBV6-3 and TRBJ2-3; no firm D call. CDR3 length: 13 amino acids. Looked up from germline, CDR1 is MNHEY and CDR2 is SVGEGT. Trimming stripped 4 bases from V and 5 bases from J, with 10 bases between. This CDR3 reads CASSLDRGDTQYF. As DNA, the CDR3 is TGTGCCAGCAGTTTAGACCGCGGAGATACGCAGTATTTT.

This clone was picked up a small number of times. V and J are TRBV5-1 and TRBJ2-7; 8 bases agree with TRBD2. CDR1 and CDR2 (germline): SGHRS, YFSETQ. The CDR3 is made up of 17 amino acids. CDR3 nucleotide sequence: TGTGCCAGCAGCTTATTCAAGACTAGCGCAAGCTCCTACGAGCAGTACGTC. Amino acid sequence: CASSLFKTSASSYEQYV.